Listed below are T cell receptor beta chains from one sample, sequenced in a study of blood T cell repertoires in COVID-19. Data came from immunoSEQ multiplex PCR; TCRdb stores just in-frame clones and leaves some out. This sample carries 150,000 to 200,000 clones, almost 90% of them seen once, and the ten largest clones take 0.6% to 0.8%. Sample: peripheral blood. These receptor sequences come from a middle-aged man with acute or convalescent COVID-19. CDR3s leave out the opening cysteine and the closing phenylalanine or tryptophan. The D gene is left open where the match is weak.

cdr3_length,v_call,j_call,d_call,cdr3_aa
9,TRBV10-3,TRBJ2-1,-,AISESYEQF
12,TRBV29-1,TRBJ1-1,-,SVRVTAVKTEAF
13,TRBV27,TRBJ2-1,-,ASSLAGSSYNEQF
14,TRBV28,TRBJ1-5,TRBD1,ASSPTGMRKNQPQH
9,TRBV20-1,TRBJ2-3,TRBD1,SARPGQGGD
13,TRBV28,TRBJ2-4,TRBD1,ASSYPIGTVNIQY
12,TRBV11-1,TRBJ1-1,-,ASSFDRLNTEAF
11,TRBV3-1/TRBV3-2,TRBJ2-3,-,ASSARGTDTQY
10,TRBV30,TRBJ1-5,-,AWSVVGGAQH
17,TRBV5-1,TRBJ2-6,-,ASSLVGTTGLPGANVLT
13,TRBV5-4,TRBJ2-3,TRBD2,ASRGGLASTDTQY
13,TRBV5-1,TRBJ2-2,-,ASSLAQANTGELF
12,TRBV7-3,TRBJ2-3,-,ASSTGQRTDTQY
9,TRBV20-1,TRBJ1-4,-,SASVNEKLF
15,TRBV10-3,TRBJ2-3,TRBD1,AISLNRDRGFTDTQY
12,TRBV27,TRBJ2-5,-,ASSPGHLQETQY
16,TRBV23-1,TRBJ1-6,-,ASSRRWADSSYNSPLH
13,TRBV18,TRBJ2-3,TRBD1,ASSPGQGRTDTQY
14,TRBV5-4,TRBJ2-7,TRBD2,ASSPDLREVVYEQY
14,TRBV11-2,TRBJ2-3,TRBD2,ASSLVAGGQGDTQY
11,TRBV7-2,TRBJ1-1,-,ASSSQLNTEAF
11,TRBV12-3/TRBV12-4,TRBJ2-1,-,ASSLGDLNKQF